The T cell receptor (beta chain) under discussion was sequenced for a study of T-cell memory formation after mild COVID-19. The CDR3 is 12 amino acids. With 5 bases removed from V and 3 bases from J, the gap between germline ends came to 7 bases. CDR1 and CDR2 from the germline V gene are SGHTA and FQGNSA. This clonotype was recorded many times. Amplification by 5'RACE using constant-segment primers produced TCR alpha and TCR beta cDNA libraries that carried sample barcodes and UMIs. One entry per CDR3 protein, called by TCRdb with MiXCR from the 5' RACE reads. The sample lists around 130,000 distinct CDR3 sequences; 17% were seen once.

V usage is TRBV7-2 and J usage is TRBJ1-2; D unclear. The TCR originated in a man in his late teens or twenties who had mild COVID-19 (a few samples of this study predate the infection). Cell type and time point are not known. The sample consisted of PBMCs or a T cell subset sorted from them (not recorded which). In DNA, the CDR3 is TGTGCCAGCAGCCCGGATCACTATGGCTACACCTTC. This codes for CASSPDHYGYTF. Full variable domain (missing parts from reference TRBV7-2 and TRBJ1-2): GAGVSQSPSNKVTEKGKDVELRCDPISGHTALYWYRQSLGQGLEFLIYFQGNSAPDKSGLPSDRFSAERTGGSVSTLTIQRTQQEDSAVYLCASSPDHYGYTFGSGTRLTVV.